The 32 T cell receptor beta chains below were found in one sample sequenced in a study of CD8+CD57+ T cells in acquired aplastic anemia. According to the study, genomic DNA was the template for TCR beta VDJ and CDR3 profiling. TCRdb recomputed calls from the reads with MiXCR, one row per CDR3 protein. The sample holds about 180,000 distinct CDR3 sequences, less than 55% seen once. The material sequenced was sorted CD4+, CD8+, or CD8+CD57+ T cells (not recorded which) from PBMCs. The source of these receptors is a human donor in good health.

This clonotype was seen many times. The chain links TRBV20-1 to TRBJ2-5, with TRBD2 matching over 8 bases. This CDR3 is built from 15 residues. CDR1 and CDR2 (germline): DFQATT, SNEGSKA (reference sequence). Trimming removed 0 bases from V and 2 bases from J; junction bases left unmatched: 5. Here the CDR3 reads CSARDITSGQETQYF. The CDR3 DNA reads TGCAGTGCTAGAGATATCACTAGCGGTCAAGAGACCCAGTACTTC.

The sample holds many counts of this clonotype. The V and J genes are TRBV6-5 and TRBJ2-1, with TRBD1 matching 7 bases. Germline CDR1 is MNHEY and CDR2 is SVGAGI. This CDR3 region has 14 residues. The ends lost 4 bases at V and 2 bases at J; junction bases unmatched: 2. The CDR3 sequence: CASSWDRTYNEQFF. DNA for the CDR3: TGTGCCAGCAGTTGGGACAGAACCTACAATGAGCAGTTCTTC.

The chain links TRBV20-1 to TRBJ1-6; 7 positions match TRBD1. The V gene end was trimmed by 0 bases and the J gene end by 8 bases; junction bases not matched to a gene: 13. Germline assignment: CDR1 DFQATT and CDR2 SNEGSKA (reference sequence). This CDR3 has 17 amino acids. The CDR3 loop reads CSARERGAGTVHSPLHF. CDR3 nucleotide sequence: TGCAGTGCTAGAGAAAGAGGGGCAGGGACAGTACATTCACCCCTCCACTTT.

This clonotype was recorded many times. This chain uses TRBV6-5 with TRBJ1-1; D might be TRBD1 (6 bases). Germline loops: CDR1 MNHEY, CDR2 SVGAGI. V lost 3 bases to trimming and J lost 7 bases, with 18 bases between them. There are 15 residues in the CDR3. The CDR3 sequence is CASSYGVGGLGEAFF. The CDR3, as DNA: TGTGCCAGCAGTTATGGGGTCGGGGGGCTTGGTGAAGCTTTCTTT.

The chain combines TRBV29-1 with TRBJ2-7; D not certain. Germline lookup yields CDR1 SQVTM and CDR2 ANQGSEA. The CDR3 has 12 amino acids. The V and J ends lost 6 bases and 0 bases respectively, with 9 bases between them. CDR3 sequence reads: CSVGVLSYEQYF. CDR3 in DNA: TGCAGCGTAGGAGTCCTCTCCTACGAGCAGTACTTC.

Comment on this clonotype: A single base separates this from a much larger clone, so it may be a read error. The chain carries TRBV14 and TRBJ2-1, with D unclear. Per germline, CDR1 SGHDN and CDR2 FVKESK. With 1 base removed from V and 6 bases from J, the gap between germline ends came to 1 base. The CDR3 contains 11 residues. CDR3 residues: CASSQANEQFF. In nucleotides, the CDR3 is TGTGCCAGCAGCCAAGCCAATGAGCAGTTCTTC.

This clonotype occurred once. The V gene is TRBV29-1, the J gene TRBJ2-3; 12 nucleotides agree with TRBD2. Germline V gene lookup returns CDR1 SQVTM and CDR2 ANQGSEA. The CDR3 contains 15 residues. V dropped 5 bases and J dropped 2; count of bases not matched to a gene: 5. CDR3 DNA sequence: TGCAGCGTTACGACTAGCGGGGGACACACAGATACGCAGTATTTT. Translating it yields CSVTTSGGHTDTQYF.

CDR3 protein: CARQGPDTQYF. The CDR3 DNA is TGTGCCAGACAGGGGCCAGATACGCAGTATTTT. This chain joins TRBV2 and TRBJ2-3; 7 positions agree with TRBD1. Trimming took 9 bases from V and 4 from J; bases not matched to a gene: 1. The germline V gene has CDR1 SNHLY and CDR2 FYNNEI. The CDR3 length is 11 residues.

This clonotype has ten or more counts. The genes are TRBV20-1 and TRBJ1-1; D unresolved. This CDR3 is built from 11 residues. The germline V gene encodes CDR1 DFQATT and CDR2 SNEGSKA (reference sequence). Trimming took off 2 bases at V and 5 bases at J, with 6 bases between the two ends. As DNA, the CDR3 is TGCAGTGCTAGATCTACGACTGAAGCTTTCTTT. This sequence encodes CSARSTTEAFF.

This clonotype showed up many times. The rearrangement links TRBV7-9 to TRBJ2-7, with no clear D. The V end was cut by 2 bases, the J end by 7 bases, with 9 bases between. The CDR3 contains 12 residues. Germline V gene sequence: CDR1 SEHNR, CDR2 FQNEAQ (reference sequence). CDR3 loop: CASSLFMGEQYF. CDR3 nucleotide sequence: TGTGCCAGCAGCTTATTCATGGGGGAGCAGTACTTC.

The genes are TRBV19 and TRBJ1-1; the match to TRBD1 covers 11 bases. The CDR3 runs 15 residues. The V gene's germline CDR1 is LNHDA and CDR2 SQIVND (reference sequence). After removal of 4 bases from V and 4 bases from J, the junction contained 5 bases not matched to a gene. In DNA, the CDR3 is TGTGCCAGTAGTACGATCGGGACAGGGGGCACTGAAGCTTTCTTT. It yields the protein CASSTIGTGGTEAFF.

The chain uses TRBV6-5 and TRBJ1-1; the D gene is possibly TRBD1 (6 bases). Germline CDR1 reads MNHEY; CDR2 reads SVGAGI. The V and J ends lost 1 base and 3 bases respectively, with 12 bases between them. The CDR3 is 15 residues long. The CDR3 sequence is CASSYFGKGDTEAFF. CDR3 in DNA: TGTGCCAGCAGTTACTTCGGAAAGGGGGACACTGAAGCTTTCTTT.

CDR3 sequence: CSGTRGDYGYTF. CDR3 sequence (DNA): TGCAGCGGAACACGGGGAGACTATGGCTACACCTTC. The chain joins TRBV29-1 to TRBJ1-2; the D is unclear. The germline V gene has CDR1 SQVTM and CDR2 ANQGSEA. The CDR3 is 12 residues long. The V and J ends lost 7 bases and 3 bases respectively, with 12 bases between them.

This clonotype was seen more than once but under ten times. This chain joins TRBV30 and TRBJ1-1, with TRBD1 as a possible D gene (6 bases). The CDR3 extends over 11 amino acids. Germline lookup yields CDR1 GTSNPN and CDR2 SVGIG (reference sequence). Trimming removed 3 bases at V and 9 bases at J, with 11 bases between. CDR3 in DNA: TGTGCCTGGAGCAATGGGGGCCAAGCTTTCTTT. Amino acids: CAWSNGGQAFF.

The rearrangement joins TRBV4-2 to TRBJ2-7; no reliable D call. The CDR3 sequence is 13 residues long. The V gene's germline CDR1 is LGHNA and CDR2 YNFKEQ. V dropped 2 bases and J dropped 7 bases, with 12 bases sitting between them. The CDR3 bases are TGTGCCAGCAGCCAACCCCCGGCGAGGGAGCAGTACTTC. Its translation is CASSQPPAREQYF.

With regard to this clonotype: Just one base apart from a much larger clone, this may be a read error. The V call is TRBV12-5, the J call TRBJ2-1, with D unclear. V was pared by 1 base and J by 9 bases, with 10 bases between. Germline V gene data show CDR1 as LGHNT and CDR2 as FRNRAP. The CDR3 totals 13 residues. The CDR3 sequence: CASGLDSGTEQFF. The DNA for the CDR3 is TGTGCTAGTGGTTTGGACAGTGGCACTGAGCAGTTCTTC.

This clonotype occurred many times. The chain links TRBV14 to TRBJ2-7; D not resolved. CDR3 size: 13 residues. Germline lookup yields CDR1 SGHDN and CDR2 FVKESK. V shed 3 bases and J shed 2 bases, with 8 bases lying between them. The CDR3 loop is CASSQFSTYEQYF. The CDR3 DNA reads as TGTGCCAGCAGCCAGTTCAGTACCTACGAGCAGTACTTC.

V and J are TRBV9 and TRBJ2-3; 9 nucleotides match TRBD2. Per germline, CDR1 SGDLS and CDR2 YYNGEE. Trimming at V came to 0 bases and at J to 4 bases, leaving 6 bases not matched to a gene. The CDR3 runs to 16 residues. The CDR3 protein is CASSVAGRGGPDTQYF. The CDR3 nucleotides read TGTGCCAGCAGCGTAGCTGGGCGGGGGGGTCCAGATACGCAGTATTTT.

This sequence joins TRBV5-5 and TRBJ2-3; no reliable D call. V was clipped by 3 bases and J by 5 bases, with 7 bases between them. This CDR3 comprises 12 residues. Germline V gene sequence: CDR1 SGHKS, CDR2 YYEKEE (reference sequence). CDR3 nucleotides: TGTGCCAGCAGCTCGTTTATAGATACGCAGTATTTT. It translates to CASSSFIDTQYF.

The chain is built from TRBV25-1 and TRBJ2-3; D is unclear. Germline V gene sequence: CDR1 MGHDK, CDR2 SYGVNS. V lost 8 bases and J 4 bases, leaving 7 bases between the germline ends. This CDR3 is built from 11 residues. CDR3 residues: CASGTADTQYF. The CDR3 DNA follows: TGTGCCAGCGGTACCGCAGATACGCAGTATTTT.

The chain carries TRBV6-9 and TRBJ2-5; 9 bases agree with TRBD2. V lost 2 bases and J lost 2; bases outside the gene matches: 6. The CDR3 has 16 amino acids. The germline V gene encodes CDR1 MNHGY and CDR2 SVAAGI. This CDR3 is CASSYILAGRQETQYF. CDR3 bases: TGTGCCAGCAGTTATATACTAGCGGGCCGGCAAGAGACCCAGTACTTC.

As to this clonotype: A read error is possible here, since a much larger clone lies one base away. The chain joins TRBV5-1 to TRBJ1-2; no reliable D call. The germline V gene encodes CDR1 SGHRS and CDR2 YFSETQ. The CDR3 consists of 17 residues. V was shortened by 7 bases and J by 3 bases, with 25 bases between the two germline ends. The CDR3 reads CASRSDPGAINDYGYTF. As DNA, the CDR3 is TGCGCCAGCCGCTCCGATCCGGGAGCCATCAACGACTATGGCTACACCTTC.

This clonotype showed up many times. The CDR3 reads CASSYADSGSTDTQYF. Here the CDR3 DNA reads TGTGCCAGCAGTTATGCGGACAGCGGGAGCACAGATACGCAGTATTTT. The chain couples TRBV6-2 or TRBV6-3 to TRBJ2-3, with D perhaps TRBD1 or TRBD2 (6 bases each). The CDR3 contains 16 residues. V was trimmed by 3 bases and J by 0 bases, leaving 13 bases between them. In germline, CDR1 is MNHEY, CDR2 SVGEGT.

The chain is built from TRBV20-1 and TRBJ1-1, with 7 bases identical to TRBD1. This CDR3 comprises 12 residues. CDR1 DFQATT and CDR2 SNEGSKA come from the germline V gene (reference sequence). V gave up 4 bases and J gave up 5 bases; unmatched junction bases: 4. CDR3 sequence (DNA): TGCAGTGCTACTACAGGGGAAACTGAAGCTTTCTTT. Its translation is CSATTGETEAFF.

There are a few counts of this clonotype. The chain joins TRBV19 to TRBJ2-5; possible D gene TRBD1, 5 bases. The V end lost 5 bases, the J end lost 5 bases, and 21 bases lay between the germline ends. From germline, CDR1 is LNHDA and CDR2 SQIVND (reference sequence). This CDR3 is 16 amino acids long. This chain's CDR3 is CASSAQSAAGRETQYF. The CDR3 DNA is TGTGCCAGTAGTGCCCAATCTGCGGCAGGGCGGGAGACCCAGTACTTC.

By frequency in the sample, this clonotype is medium-sized. The rearrangement uses TRBV29-1 and TRBJ2-7; 11 nucleotides align to TRBD1. The CDR3 is 14 residues long. With 6 bases clipped from V and 1 base from J, the junction kept 5 bases outside the gene matches. CDR1 SQVTM and CDR2 ANQGSEA come from the germline V gene. In DNA form, the CDR3 reads TGCAGCGTCTCGGACAGGGGGCTGTCCTACGAGCAGTACTTC. Protein sequence: CSVSDRGLSYEQYF.

This clonotype was seen repeatedly, ten times or more. DNA of the CDR3: TGCGCCAGCAGCCAAGATTATAGGGGTTCCTACGAGCAGTACTTC. Its protein product is CASSQDYRGSYEQYF. J is TRBJ2-7 and V is TRBV4-3; possible D gene TRBD1, 5 bases. Germline CDR1 LGHNA, CDR2 YSLEER. V was cut by 0 bases and J by 1 base, with 10 bases left in between. The CDR3 totals 15 residues.

A remark on this clonotype: The CDR3 end shows no conserved phenylalanine or tryptophan, and so a read error is likely. V is TRBV25-1 and J is TRBJ2-1, with no clear D. CDR1 and CDR2 from the germline V gene are MGHDK and SYGVNS. Trimming took 2 bases from V and 10 from J, leaving 6 bases between them. CDR3 size: 11 residues. The CDR3 reads CASSEPAEQFS. CDR3 coding DNA: TGTGCCAGCAGTGAACCCGCCGAGCAGTTCTCC.

There are many counts of this clonotype. The chain joins TRBV20-1 to TRBJ1-1, with 7 bases fitting TRBD1. This CDR3 is built from 12 residues. Unmatched junction bases numbered 10, after V lost 7 bases and J lost 8 bases. Germline V gene data show CDR1 as DFQATT and CDR2 as SNEGSKA (reference sequence). The CDR3 bases are TGCAGTGGTCCGACAGGGCTTAAAGAAGCTTTCTTT. Translating gives CSGPTGLKEAFF.

At least ten counts were recorded for this clonotype. This chain connects TRBV18 to TRBJ1-1, with 8 bases fitting TRBD1. Losses at the gene ends were 4 bases for V and 6 bases for J; bases not matched to a gene: 10. This CDR3 has 15 amino acids. Germline lookup yields CDR1 KGHSH and CDR2 LQKENI. CDR3 nucleotide sequence: TGTGCCAGCTCACTGGGCCGGGACAGGATATCTGAAGCTTTCTTT. Its translation is CASSLGRDRISEAFF. The entire variable domain, with the rest obtained from reference TRBV18 and TRBJ1-1, is as follows: NAGVMQNPRHLVRRRGQEARLRCSPMKGHSHVYWYRQLPEEGLKFMVYLQKENIIDESGMPKERFSAEFPKEGPSILRIQQVVRGDSAAYFCASSLGRDRISEAFFGQGTRLTVV.

This chain joins TRBV19 and TRBJ2-5; TRBD1 is a possible D gene (5 bases). V gave up 10 bases and J gave up 5 bases, with 14 bases separating them. The CDR3 runs to 12 residues. Per germline, CDR1 LNHDA and CDR2 SQIVND (reference sequence). CDR3 sequence reads: CATKDTVETQYF. The CDR3 DNA is TGTGCCACCAAGGACACCGTCGAGACCCAGTACTTC. Full variable domain (outside the CDR3, taken from reference TRBV19 and TRBJ2-5): DGGITQSPKYLFRKEGQNVTLSCEQNLNHDAMYWYRQDPGQGLRLIYYSQIVNDFQKGDIAEGYSVSREKKESFPLTVTSAQKNPTAFYLCATKDTVETQYFGPGTRLLVL.

V gene TRBV5-1 combines with J gene TRBJ1-4; no definite D call. The CDR3 has 15 residues. Per germline, CDR1 SGHRS and CDR2 YFSETQ. The V end was cut by 2 bases, the J end by 0 bases, with 8 bases between. CDR3 nucleotide sequence: TGCGCCAGCAGCTTCGGCGGGCCAACTAATGAAAAACTGTTTTTT. Translated: CASSFGGPTNEKLFF.